This is a list of T cell receptor beta chains from one sample in a study of identical twins. TCRdb re-called the 5' RACE reads through MiXCR, storing one row per CDR3 protein. The sample records roughly 230,000 distinct CDR3 sequences, around 8.8% being singletons. The same sample was also used in a study of yellow fever vaccine responses in identical twins.

Sequenced material: CD8+ T cells sorted from blood. The receptors shown here come from a woman aged 18-29 years in good health. The CDR3 runs from the conserved cysteine through the conserved F or W. Fields, in order: clone size, V gene, J gene, D gene, CDR3 protein, CDR3 DNA. The D gene is left open where the match is weak. Clone size, where shown, is once, few, many, or a class for clones that have expanded.

size: few
V: TRBV4-2
J: TRBJ2-3
D: -
CDR3: CASSQVVALSTDTQYF
DNA: TGCGCCAGCAGCCAAGTCGTAGCGCTGAGCACAGATACGCAGTATTTT

size: -
V: TRBV7-9
J: TRBJ1-5
D: -
CDR3: CASSLEGSTGFDQPQHF
DNA: TGTGCCAGCAGCTTAGAGGGATCAACAGGGTTTGATCAGCCCCAGCATTTT

size: many
V: TRBV29-1
J: TRBJ2-3
D: -
CDR3: CSVDTLADTQYF
DNA: TGCAGCGTCGATACCCTTGCAGATACGCAGTATTTT

size: few
V: TRBV7-2
J: TRBJ2-7
D: TRBD1
CDR3: CASSSRQGPYEQYF
DNA: TGTGCCAGCAGCTCCCGACAGGGTCCATACGAGCAGTACTTC

size: -
V: TRBV11-1
J: TRBJ2-3
D: TRBD2
CDR3: CASSSPTGTSGSPDTQYF
DNA: TGTGCCAGCAGCTCCCCGACCGGGACTAGCGGGAGTCCAGATACGCAGTATTTT

size: -
V: TRBV13
J: TRBJ2-6
D: -
CDR3: CASSQPRAGAGGANVLTF
DNA: TGTGCCAGCAGCCAACCACGTGCAGGGGCAGGTGGGGCCAACGTCCTGACTTTC

size: -
V: TRBV5-5
J: TRBJ2-5
D: -
CDR3: CASRMAEETQYF
DNA: TGTGCCAGCAGGATGGCAGAAGAGACCCAGTACTTC

size: -
V: TRBV23-1
J: TRBJ2-7
D: -
CDR3: CASSHRHGVYEQYF
DNA: TGCGCCAGCAGTCACCGACATGGGGTATACGAGCAGTACTTC

size: -
V: TRBV9
J: TRBJ2-3
D: -
CDR3: CASSAYYRDPNADTQYF
DNA: TGTGCCAGCAGCGCCTATTACCGGGACCCGAACGCAGATACGCAGTATTTT

size: -
V: TRBV20-1
J: TRBJ2-7
D: TRBD2
CDR3: CSASRVGRLAGEQYF
DNA: TGCAGTGCTAGCCGCGTGGGAAGACTAGCGGGCGAGCAGTACTTC

size: many
V: TRBV29-1
J: TRBJ2-3
D: -
CDR3: CSVGGIVYDTQYF
DNA: TGCAGCGTTGGAGGCATAGTATACGATACGCAGTATTTT

size: few
V: TRBV4-3
J: TRBJ2-7
D: TRBD2
CDR3: CASSQDSRGYEQYF
DNA: TGCGCCAGCAGCCAAGACTCGCGGGGGTACGAGCAGTACTTC

size: -
V: TRBV21-1
J: TRBJ2-1
D: -
CDR3: CASSMELVGNEQFF
DNA: TGTGCCAGCAGCATGGAGCTAGTCGGCAATGAGCAGTTCTTC

size: -
V: TRBV18
J: TRBJ2-7
D: -
CDR3: CASSPPYEQYF
DNA: TGTGCCAGCTCACCACCCTACGAGCAGTACTTC

size: -
V: TRBV27
J: TRBJ2-3
D: TRBD1
CDR3: CASSSASTGAPRGDTQYF
DNA: TGTGCCAGCAGCTCGGCCTCTACAGGGGCCCCCAGGGGGGATACGCAGTATTTT

size: -
V: TRBV6-1
J: TRBJ2-6
D: -
CDR3: CASSDGQFSGANVLTF
DNA: TGTGCCAGCAGTGACGGACAGTTCTCTGGGGCCAACGTCCTGACTTTC

size: -
V: TRBV12-3/TRBV12-4
J: TRBJ2-7
D: -
CDR3: CASRPGDSSYEQYF
DNA: TGTGCCAGCAGGCCGGGGGACAGCTCCTACGAGCAGTACTTC

size: -
V: TRBV9
J: TRBJ2-2
D: -
CDR3: CASSADVDRNTGELFF
DNA: TGTGCCAGCAGCGCCGATGTGGACCGAAACACCGGGGAGCTGTTTTTT

size: -
V: TRBV5-6
J: TRBJ1-1
D: TRBD1
CDR3: CASSLDRGVDTEAFF
DNA: TGTGCCAGCAGCTTGGACAGGGGGGTTGACACTGAAGCTTTCTTT

size: few
V: TRBV24-1
J: TRBJ2-1
D: -
CDR3: CATSDLSPRRPNEQFF
DNA: TGTGCCACCAGTGATTTGAGCCCCAGGCGCCCCAATGAGCAGTTCTTC

size: many
V: TRBV7-9
J: TRBJ2-1
D: TRBD2
CDR3: CASSLAGVEVHEQFF
DNA: TGTGCCAGCAGCCTAGCGGGAGTAGAGGTGCATGAGCAGTTCTTC

size: -
V: TRBV29-1
J: TRBJ2-1
D: -
CDR3: CSVEDPQLQFF
DNA: TGCAGCGTTGAAGACCCCCAACTGCAGTTCTTC

size: many
V: TRBV7-9
J: TRBJ2-7
D: -
CDR3: CASSLGDISYEQYF
DNA: TGTGCCAGCAGCTTGGGGGATATATCCTACGAGCAGTACTTC

size: many
V: TRBV20-1
J: TRBJ2-2
D: TRBD2
CDR3: CSARDILAGVTGELFF
DNA: TGCAGTGCTAGAGATATCCTAGCGGGAGTCACCGGGGAGCTGTTTTTT

size: many
V: TRBV15
J: TRBJ1-2
D: -
CDR3: CATSRSVDYGYTF
DNA: TGTGCCACCAGCAGATCGGTTGATTATGGCTACACCTTC

size: -
V: TRBV7-9
J: TRBJ2-1
D: -
CDR3: CASSLRAWEGQFF
DNA: TGTGCCAGCAGCTTAAGGGCCTGGGAAGGGCAGTTCTTC

size: -
V: TRBV2
J: TRBJ2-7
D: -
CDR3: CASSEGGLTYEQYF
DNA: TGTGCCAGCAGTGAAGGGGGACTGACGTACGAGCAGTACTTC

size: few
V: TRBV25-1
J: TRBJ2-1
D: TRBD1
CDR3: CASSDGQGAGDEQFF
DNA: TGTGCCAGCAGTGATGGACAGGGGGCTGGCGATGAGCAGTTCTTC

size: many
V: TRBV4-1
J: TRBJ2-2
D: TRBD2
CDR3: CASSQVPSGTGELFF
DNA: TGCGCCAGCAGCCAAGTACCTAGCGGCACCGGGGAGCTGTTTTTT

size: many
V: TRBV20-1
J: TRBJ2-7
D: TRBD1
CDR3: CSARDRGPLEQYF
DNA: TGCAGTGCTAGAGACAGGGGGCCCCTCGAGCAGTACTTC

size: many
V: TRBV4-1
J: TRBJ2-6
D: -
CDR3: CASSPHLVSGANVLTF
DNA: TGCGCCAGCAGCCCACACCTCGTCTCTGGGGCCAACGTCCTGACTTTC

size: -
V: TRBV7-2
J: TRBJ2-3
D: TRBD2
CDR3: CASSSPGTSSTDTQYF
DNA: TGTGCCAGCAGCTCCCCCGGGACTAGTAGTACAGATACGCAGTATTTT

size: few
V: TRBV7-9
J: TRBJ2-5
D: TRBD2
CDR3: CASSPPTSGARETQYF
DNA: TGTGCCAGCAGCCCACCGACTAGCGGGGCCAGGGAGACCCAGTACTTC

size: -
V: TRBV24-1
J: TRBJ2-2
D: TRBD1
CDR3: CATSDWTGANTGELFF
DNA: TGTGCCACCAGTGATTGGACAGGCGCGAACACCGGGGAGCTGTTTTTT

size: -
V: TRBV7-2
J: TRBJ2-5
D: TRBD2
CDR3: CASSLAPQGLAGVYQETQYF
DNA: TGTGCCAGCAGCCTCGCGCCCCAGGGACTAGCGGGAGTTTACCAAGAGACCCAGTACTTC

size: -
V: TRBV5-6
J: TRBJ1-6
D: TRBD1
CDR3: CASSSGTGDSPLHF
DNA: TGTGCCAGCAGCTCAGGGACAGGGGATTCACCCCTCCACTTT

size: -
V: TRBV11-2
J: TRBJ2-1
D: TRBD1
CDR3: CASSSLPGTGTYNEQFF
DNA: TGTGCCAGCAGCTCACTCCCCGGGACAGGGACATACAATGAGCAGTTCTTC

size: -
V: TRBV19
J: TRBJ2-1
D: TRBD2
CDR3: CASRGIGLEVRHEQFF
DNA: TGTGCCAGTAGGGGGATAGGACTAGAGGTCCGCCATGAGCAGTTCTTC

size: many
V: TRBV9
J: TRBJ2-7
D: TRBD1
CDR3: CASSVEDRGLSYEQYF
DNA: TGTGCCAGCAGCGTAGAGGACAGGGGTCTTTCCTACGAGCAGTACTTC

size: -
V: TRBV4-2
J: TRBJ2-7
D: -
CDR3: CASSQDSGWLEQYF
DNA: TGTGCCAGCAGCCAAGATTCCGGTTGGCTCGAGCAGTACTTC

size: many
V: TRBV27
J: TRBJ2-7
D: -
CDR3: CASREEQGFVDEQYF
DNA: TGTGCCAGCAGAGAAGAACAGGGTTTTGTCGACGAGCAGTACTTC

size: -
V: TRBV11-1
J: TRBJ1-1
D: -
CDR3: CASSAGIWMNTEAFF
DNA: TGTGCCAGCAGCGCTGGGATATGGATGAACACTGAAGCTTTCTTT

size: -
V: TRBV29-1
J: TRBJ1-2
D: -
CDR3: CSVQGLHGYTF
DNA: TGCAGCGTTCAGGGTCTCCATGGCTACACCTTC

size: few
V: TRBV7-6
J: TRBJ2-1
D: TRBD2
CDR3: CASSPGLLYNEQFF
DNA: TGTGCCAGCAGCCCGGGACTACTTTACAATGAGCAGTTCTTC

size: -
V: TRBV6-5
J: TRBJ2-3
D: -
CDR3: CASSLLLTDTQYF
DNA: TGTGCCAGCAGCTTACTTCTCACAGATACGCAGTATTTT

size: many
V: TRBV12-3/TRBV12-4
J: TRBJ2-1
D: -
CDR3: CASSLASWGRSEQFF
DNA: TGTGCCAGCAGTTTAGCGTCTTGGGGTAGGTCTGAGCAGTTCTTC

size: -
V: TRBV6-2/TRBV6-3
J: TRBJ2-3
D: -
CDR3: CASSHPGMDLRGTQYF
DNA: TGTGCCAGCAGTCACCCCGGGATGGACCTTCGTGGTACGCAGTATTTT

size: few
V: TRBV12-3/TRBV12-4
J: TRBJ1-2
D: -
CDR3: CASSSSGWGNYGYTF
DNA: TGTGCCAGCAGTTCGAGTGGCTGGGGAAACTATGGCTACACCTTC

size: -
V: TRBV20-1
J: TRBJ2-5
D: -
CDR3: CSANSGETQYF
DNA: TGCAGTGCAAATAGCGGAGAGACCCAGTACTTC

size: -
V: TRBV7-2
J: TRBJ1-6
D: TRBD1
CDR3: CASSFGRDSQNSPLHF
DNA: TGTGCCAGCAGCTTCGGCCGGGACAGCCAAAATTCACCCCTCCACTTT

size: many
V: TRBV11-2
J: TRBJ2-5
D: -
CDR3: CASSSENRPTGRPRRTQYF
DNA: TGTGCCAGCAGCTCCGAAAACCGACCGACAGGAAGGCCTAGACGGACCCAGTACTTC

size: many
V: TRBV7-8
J: TRBJ2-1
D: TRBD1
CDR3: CASSLALGQKYNEQFF
DNA: TGTGCCAGCAGCTTAGCGCTGGGACAGAAGTACAATGAGCAGTTCTTC

size: -
V: TRBV14
J: TRBJ2-3
D: -
CDR3: CASSQAKTDTQYF
DNA: TGTGCCAGCAGCCAAGCAAAAACAGATACGCAGTATTTT

size: few
V: TRBV7-8
J: TRBJ2-3
D: TRBD2
CDR3: CASSLKTSGGPTDTQYF
DNA: TGTGCCAGCAGCTTGAAGACTAGCGGGGGACCCACAGATACGCAGTATTTT

size: many
V: TRBV6-5
J: TRBJ2-5
D: TRBD1
CDR3: CASSYTRTGDRGQETQYF
DNA: TGTGCCAGCAGTTACACCCGGACAGGGGACAGGGGTCAAGAGACCCAGTACTTC